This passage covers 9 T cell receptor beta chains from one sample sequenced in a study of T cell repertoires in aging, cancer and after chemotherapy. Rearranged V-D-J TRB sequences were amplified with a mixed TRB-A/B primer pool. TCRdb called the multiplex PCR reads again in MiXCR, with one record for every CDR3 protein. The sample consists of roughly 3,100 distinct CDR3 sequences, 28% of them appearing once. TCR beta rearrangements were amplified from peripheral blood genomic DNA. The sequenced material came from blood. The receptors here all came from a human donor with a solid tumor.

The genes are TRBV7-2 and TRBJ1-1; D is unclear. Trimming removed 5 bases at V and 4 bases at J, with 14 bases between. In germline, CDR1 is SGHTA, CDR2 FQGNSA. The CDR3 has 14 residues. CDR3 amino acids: CASSRAARSTEAFF. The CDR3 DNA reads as TGTGCCAGCAGCCGGGCCGCAAGGAGCACTGAAGCTTTCTTT.

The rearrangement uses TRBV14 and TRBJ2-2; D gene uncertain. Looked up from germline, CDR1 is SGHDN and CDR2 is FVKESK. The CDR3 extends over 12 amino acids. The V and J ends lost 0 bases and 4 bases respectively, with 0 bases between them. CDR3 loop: CASSQDTGELFF. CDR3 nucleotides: TGTGCCAGCAGCCAAGACACCGGGGAGCTGTTTTTT.

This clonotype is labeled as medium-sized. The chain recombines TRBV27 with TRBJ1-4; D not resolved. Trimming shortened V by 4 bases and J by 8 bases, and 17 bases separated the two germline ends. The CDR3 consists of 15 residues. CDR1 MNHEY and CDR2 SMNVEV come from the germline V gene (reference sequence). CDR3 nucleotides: TGTGCCAGCAGTTCAGGAATGGCGACGGGAGAAAAACTGTTTTTT. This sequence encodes CASSSGMATGEKLFF.

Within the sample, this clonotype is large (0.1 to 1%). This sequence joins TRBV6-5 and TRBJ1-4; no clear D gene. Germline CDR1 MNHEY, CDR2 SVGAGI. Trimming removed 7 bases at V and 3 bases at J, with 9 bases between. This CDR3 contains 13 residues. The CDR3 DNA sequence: TGTGCCAGCAAGGTCCTCGCTAATGAAAAACTGTTTTTT. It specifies CASKVLANEKLFF.

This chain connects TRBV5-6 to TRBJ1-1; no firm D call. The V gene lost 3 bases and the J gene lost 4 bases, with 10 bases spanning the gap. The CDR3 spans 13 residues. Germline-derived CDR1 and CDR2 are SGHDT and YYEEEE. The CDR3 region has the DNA TGTGCCAGCAGCTATAAGACCATCACTGAAGCTTTCTTT. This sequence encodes CASSYKTITEAFF.

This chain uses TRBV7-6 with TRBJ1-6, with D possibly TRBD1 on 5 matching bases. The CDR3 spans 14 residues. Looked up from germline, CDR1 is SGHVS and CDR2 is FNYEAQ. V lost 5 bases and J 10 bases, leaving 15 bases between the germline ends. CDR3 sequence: CASSPGAGGSPLHF. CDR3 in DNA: TGTGCCAGCAGCCCCGGAGCTGGGGGGTCACCCCTCCACTTT.

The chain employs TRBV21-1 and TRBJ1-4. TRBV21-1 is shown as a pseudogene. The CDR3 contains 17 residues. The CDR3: CASSKEIGSEAGEKLFF. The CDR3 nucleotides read TGTGCCAGCAGCAAAGAAATAGGGTCTGAGGCTGGTGAAAAACTGTTTTTT.

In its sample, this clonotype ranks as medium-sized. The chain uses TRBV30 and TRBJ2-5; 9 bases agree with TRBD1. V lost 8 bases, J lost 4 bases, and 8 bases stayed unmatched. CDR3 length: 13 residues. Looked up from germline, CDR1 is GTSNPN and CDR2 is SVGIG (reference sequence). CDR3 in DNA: TGTGCCCGCACAGGGGGCGCGGGAGAGACCCAGTACTTC. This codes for CARTGGAGETQYF.

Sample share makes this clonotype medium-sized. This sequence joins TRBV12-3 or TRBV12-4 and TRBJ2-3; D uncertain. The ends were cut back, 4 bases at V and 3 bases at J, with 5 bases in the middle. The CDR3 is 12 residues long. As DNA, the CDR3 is TGTGCCAGCAGTTGGAGTACAGATACGCAGTATTTT. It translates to CASSWSTDTQYF.